This TCR beta chain was observed in a study of T cells in Graves' hyperthyroidism and ophthalmopathy. Study outcomes and limitations: The model anticipated ophthalmopathy a median around six months pre-onset.

A remark on this clonotype: The antigen is not known.

Over 18 months, lack of ophthalmopathy progression marked Graves' hyperthyroidism as stable. Using RNA transcripts as the source, TCR beta CDR3 regions were amplified. Using the HTBI primer set, a first-round RT-PCR was run on the TCR CDR3. MiXCR, run by TCRdb on the multiplex PCR reads, gives a single entry per CDR3 protein. This sample has some 210,000 distinct CDR3 sequences; about a sixth occur once, and the top ten carry roughly 53%. The V and J ends lost 5 bases and 6 bases respectively, with 19 bases between them. This CDR3 has 15 residues. Germline V lookup: CDR1 SGHRS, CDR2 YFSETQ. The sample consisted of blood. This TCR was recovered from a man aged 50-59 years with Graves' hyperthyroidism. The V and J genes are TRBV5-1 and TRBJ2-3; possible D gene TRBD1, 6 bases. The CDR3 nucleotides are TGCGCCAGCAGGCCCCAGGGTGGGGGCGAGGATACGCAGTATTTT. Its translation: CASRPQGGGEDTQYF.